This T cell receptor beta chain comes out of a study of cytomegalovirus exposure and HLA in healthy donors. This PCR relied on a set of 60 Vbeta primers and 13 Jbeta primers. Repertoires were generated with immunoSEQ multiplex PCR, while TCRdb's copy carries only in-frame clones and drops some. Of roughly 160,000 clones listed, roughly 85% are singletons. V was shortened by 5 bases and J by 3 bases, with 15 bases between the two germline ends. This CDR3 spans 15 amino acids. CDR1 is SGHRS, CDR2 YFSETQ, per germline. Study-level findings and limits: Analysis was carried out at a later point, and it linked a missense DCLRE1C variant to TCR beta V- and J-gene trimming. The authors considered a cluster of highly shared sequence variants likely to be a sequencing artifact. The study recorded fewer than 200 TCR beta chains that were cytomegalovirus-associated.

This clone was counted only a few times. What it binds is unknown. This clonotype was sampled from a boy younger than 10 in good health and CMV-seronegative. Sequenced sample: PBMCs. The chain couples TRBV5-1 to TRBJ1-5, with a tentative D call TRBD1 (5 bases). The CDR3 loop is CASSVWAGPNQPQHF. The CDR3 DNA reads as TGCGCCAGCAGTGTATGGGCAGGGCCCAATCAGCCCCAGCATTTT.